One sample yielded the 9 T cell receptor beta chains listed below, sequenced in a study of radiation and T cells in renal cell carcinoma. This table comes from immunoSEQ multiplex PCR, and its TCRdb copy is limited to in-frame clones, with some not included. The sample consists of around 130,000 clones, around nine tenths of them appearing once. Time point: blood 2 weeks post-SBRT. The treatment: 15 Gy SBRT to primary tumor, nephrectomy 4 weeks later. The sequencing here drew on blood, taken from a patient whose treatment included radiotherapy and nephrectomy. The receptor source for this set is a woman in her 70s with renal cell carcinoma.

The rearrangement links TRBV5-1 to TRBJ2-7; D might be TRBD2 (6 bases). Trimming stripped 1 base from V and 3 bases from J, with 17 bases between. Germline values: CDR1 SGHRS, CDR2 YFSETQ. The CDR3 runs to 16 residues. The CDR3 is CASSLYGGTTSYEQYF. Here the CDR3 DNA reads TGCGCCAGCAGCTTGTATGGGGGGACCACGAGCTACGAGCAGTACTTC.

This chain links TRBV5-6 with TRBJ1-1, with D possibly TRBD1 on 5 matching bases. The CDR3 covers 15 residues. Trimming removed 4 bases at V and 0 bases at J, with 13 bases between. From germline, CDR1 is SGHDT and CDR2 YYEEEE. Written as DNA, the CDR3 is TGTGCCAGCAGCCCGGTGACAGCGATGAACACTGAAGCTTTCTTT. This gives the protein CASSPVTAMNTEAFF.

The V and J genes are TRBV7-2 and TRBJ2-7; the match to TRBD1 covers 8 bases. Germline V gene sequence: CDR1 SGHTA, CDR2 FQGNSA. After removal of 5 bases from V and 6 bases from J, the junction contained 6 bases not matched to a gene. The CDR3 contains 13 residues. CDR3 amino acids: CASSRDRPLEQYF. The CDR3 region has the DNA TGTGCCAGCAGCAGGGACAGGCCTCTCGAGCAGTACTTC.

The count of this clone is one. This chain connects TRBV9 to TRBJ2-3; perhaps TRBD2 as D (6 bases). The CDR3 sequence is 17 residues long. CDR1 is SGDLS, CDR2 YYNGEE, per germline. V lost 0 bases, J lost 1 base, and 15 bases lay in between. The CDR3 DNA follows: TGTGCCAGCAGCGTAGCTACGTGGGGCGGGGGCACAGATACGCAGTATTTT. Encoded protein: CASSVATWGGGTDTQYF.

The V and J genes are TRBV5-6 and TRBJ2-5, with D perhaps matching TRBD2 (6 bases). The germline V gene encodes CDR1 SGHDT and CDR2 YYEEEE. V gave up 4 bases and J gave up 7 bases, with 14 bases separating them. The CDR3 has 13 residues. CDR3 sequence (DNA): TGTGCCAGCAGCCTCGGACCCGGGGGGACCCAGTACTTC. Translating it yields CASSLGPGGTQYF.

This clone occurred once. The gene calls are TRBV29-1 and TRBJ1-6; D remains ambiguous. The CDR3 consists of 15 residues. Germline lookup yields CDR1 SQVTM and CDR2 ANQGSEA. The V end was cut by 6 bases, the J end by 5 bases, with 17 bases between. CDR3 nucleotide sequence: TGCAGCGTGCAATTCGCGGGGATCGATAATTCACCCCTCCACTTT. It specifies CSVQFAGIDNSPLHF.

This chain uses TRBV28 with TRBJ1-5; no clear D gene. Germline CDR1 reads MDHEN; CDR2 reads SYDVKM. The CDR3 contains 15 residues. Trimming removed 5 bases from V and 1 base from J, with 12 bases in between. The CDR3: CASSPQVLSNQPQHF. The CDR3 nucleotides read TGTGCCAGCAGTCCGCAGGTCCTGAGCAATCAGCCCCAGCATTTT. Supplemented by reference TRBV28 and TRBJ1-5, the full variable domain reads DVKVTQSSRYLVKRTGEKVFLECVQDMDHENMFWYRQDPGLGLRLIYFSYDVKMKEKGDIPEGYSVSREKKERFSLILESASTNQTSMYLCASSPQVLSNQPQHFGDGTRLSIL.

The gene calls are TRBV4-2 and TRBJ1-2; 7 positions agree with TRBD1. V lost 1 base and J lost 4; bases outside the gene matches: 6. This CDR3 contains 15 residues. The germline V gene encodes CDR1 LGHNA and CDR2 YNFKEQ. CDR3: CASSQVPDRTYGYTF. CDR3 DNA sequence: TGTGCCAGCAGCCAAGTCCCGGACAGGACCTATGGCTACACCTTC.

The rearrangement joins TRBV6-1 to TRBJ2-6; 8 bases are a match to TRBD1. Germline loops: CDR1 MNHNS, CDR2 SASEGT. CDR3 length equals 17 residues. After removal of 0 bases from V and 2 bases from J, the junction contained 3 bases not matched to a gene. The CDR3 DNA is TGTGCCAGCAGTGAAGCGGAGGACAGGGCTGGGGCCAACGTCCTGACTTTC. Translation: CASSEAEDRAGANVLTF.